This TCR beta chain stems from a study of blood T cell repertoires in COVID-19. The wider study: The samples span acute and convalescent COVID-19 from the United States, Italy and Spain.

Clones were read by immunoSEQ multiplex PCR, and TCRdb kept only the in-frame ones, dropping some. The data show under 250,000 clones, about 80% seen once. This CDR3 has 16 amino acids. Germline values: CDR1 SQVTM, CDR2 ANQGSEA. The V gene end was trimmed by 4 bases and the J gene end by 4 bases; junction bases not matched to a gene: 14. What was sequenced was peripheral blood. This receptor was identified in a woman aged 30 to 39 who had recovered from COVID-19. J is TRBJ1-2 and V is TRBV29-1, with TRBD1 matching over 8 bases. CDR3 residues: CSVAPWDRRQIYGYTF. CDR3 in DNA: TGCAGCGTTGCCCCTTGGGACAGGCGACAAATCTATGGCTACACCTTC.